The 15 T cell receptor beta chains below all came from one sample that was sequenced in a study of T-cell reconstitution after alpha-beta-depleted transplantation in children (dated by TCRdb to the mid-2010s). Libraries were constructed by PCR. The listed sequencing device is Illumina HiSeq 2500. To normalize quantification of the TCRbeta repertoire, the TCR libraries were built with molecular barcoding that relied on unique molecular identifiers. Clones were called with MiXCR by TCRdb after fastp trimmed the public reads at Q25, and only in-frame beta chains were retained. Every CDR3 protein is listed once, alongside the most common genes and DNA of its rows. Within this sample are 250,000 to 400,000 distinct CDR3 sequences, with over 20% of them counted one time only. The biggest ten clones account for about 10% of the sample. In light of the paper, this sample's treatment or condition label describes: allogeneic hematopoietic cell transplantation with graft depleted of TCRalphabeta T cells and CD19 B cells.

The source material was PBMCs, mostly from graft donor cells, sampled 180 days after TCRalphabeta/CD19-depleted stem cell transplant. The receptor set was obtained from a male patient younger than 18 who had a stem cell transplant for acute lymphoblastic leukemia, so the T cells may come from the graft donor.

This clonotype was counted between two and nine times. The chain links TRBV7-9 to TRBJ1-5; D possibly corresponds to TRBD1 (5 bases). This CDR3 has 16 amino acids. Germline values: CDR1 SEHNR, CDR2 FQNEAQ (reference sequence). The V gene lost 0 bases and the J gene lost 1 base, with 10 bases spanning the gap. The CDR3 loop reads CASSLARDWSNQPQHF. In DNA form, the CDR3 reads TGTGCCAGCAGCTTAGCCCGGGACTGGAGCAATCAGCCCCAGCATTTT.

This clonotype has more than one count but fewer than ten. This chain connects TRBV24-1 to TRBJ2-5; TRBD2 is a possible D gene (6 bases). CDR1 is KGHDR, CDR2 SFDVKD, per germline. With 3 bases removed from V and 2 bases from J, the gap between germline ends came to 12 bases. This CDR3 is 15 amino acids long. The CDR3 coding sequence is TGTGCCACCAGTGATCCCCGGGACTTTCAAGAGACCCAGTACTTC. Translation: CATSDPRDFQETQYF.

The rearrangement links TRBV20-1 to TRBJ2-1; 16 nucleotides agree with TRBD2. V trimming: 5 bases; J trimming: 4 bases; junction bases outside the gene matches: 17. The CDR3 consists of 20 residues. Germline V gives CDR1 DFQATT, CDR2 SNEGSKA (reference sequence). CDR3 sequence (DNA): TGCAGTGCTTCCTCCCTACCGGGACTAGCGGGAGGGACCCTGTACAATGAGCAGTTCTTC. It yields the protein CSASSLPGLAGGTLYNEQFF.

V is TRBV7-6 and J is TRBJ2-1; D uncertain. V lost 2 bases and J 0 bases, leaving 14 bases between the germline ends. CDR3 size: 17 residues. The germline V gene encodes CDR1 SGHVS and CDR2 FNYEAQ. The CDR3 sequence: CASSLSRSYNSYNEQFF. CDR3 bases: TGTGCCAGCAGCTTATCAAGGTCCTACAACTCCTACAATGAGCAGTTCTTC.

V gene TRBV3-1 combines with J gene TRBJ2-5, with D perhaps matching TRBD2 (6 bases). V lost 4 bases and J lost 1, with 16 bases in between. The CDR3 consists of 16 residues. CDR1 LGHDT and CDR2 YNNKEL come from the germline V gene (reference sequence). CDR3 sequence (DNA): TGTGCCAGCAGCCTACGATTAGTGGGGGGCCAAGAGACCCAGTACTTC. Translated, it gives CASSLRLVGGQETQYF.

This clonotype was seen a few times. The chain combines TRBV12-3 or TRBV12-4 with TRBJ2-2; D perhaps matches TRBD2 (5 bases). The CDR3 is made up of 17 amino acids. V was shortened by 2 bases and J by 3 bases, with 16 bases between the two germline ends. The DNA of the CDR3 is TGTGCCAGCAGTTTAAGTCCGGCGGGCCTGGACACCGGGGAGCTGTTTTTT. It translates to CASSLSPAGLDTGELFF.

This chain links TRBV5-1 with TRBJ2-2; 8 nucleotides align to TRBD2. The CDR3 is 16 amino acids. Per germline, CDR1 SGHRS and CDR2 YFSETQ. V gave up 4 bases and J gave up 5 bases; unmatched junction bases: 10. The CDR3 region is CASSREGLGRTGELFF. In DNA, the CDR3 is TGCGCCAGCAGCCGGGAGGGACTAGGGAGAACCGGGGAGCTGTTTTTT.

The chain employs TRBV4-1 and TRBJ1-1, with 9 bases identical to TRBD1. CDR3 length: 16 amino acids. Germline CDR1 and CDR2: MGHRA and YSYEKL. The ends lost 4 bases at V and 4 bases at J; junction bases unmatched: 10. In DNA, the CDR3 is TGCGCCAGCAGCCTCTTCGGACAGGGGCTGGCCACTGAAGCTTTCTTT. It specifies CASSLFGQGLATEAFF.

The rearrangement joins TRBV2 to TRBJ2-3; D might be TRBD2 (6 bases). The CDR3 covers 13 residues. Germline values: CDR1 SNHLY, CDR2 FYNNEI. V was clipped by 4 bases and J by 1 base, with 6 bases between them. In DNA, the CDR3 is TGTGCCAGCAGTGGGGAGGGCACAGATACGCAGTATTTT. Protein: CASSGEGTDTQYF. Drawing the rest from reference TRBV2 and TRBJ2-3, the complete variable domain is EPEVTQTPSHQVTQMGQEVILRCVPISNHLYFYWYRQILGQKVEFLVSFYNNEISEKSEIFDDQFSVERPDGSNFTLKIRSTKLEDSAMYFCASSGEGTDTQYFGPGTRLTVL.

The chain uses TRBV10-3 and TRBJ2-5, with D tentatively TRBD1 (6 bases). This CDR3 has 15 amino acids. Germline V gives CDR1 ENHRY, CDR2 SYGVKD. The germline V and J ends were trimmed by 3 bases and 4 bases, with 15 bases remaining between them. The CDR3 region is CAISDPYFRGETQYF. CDR3 DNA sequence: TGTGCCATCAGTGACCCCTATTTCAGGGGAGAGACCCAGTACTTC.

This chain joins TRBV12-3 or TRBV12-4 and TRBJ2-7; D possibly matches TRBD1 or TRBD2 (6 bases each). V lost 3 bases and J 5 bases, leaving 11 bases between the germline ends. This CDR3 spans 13 amino acids. The CDR3 coding sequence is TGTGCCAGCAGTTTTATGGGGGGCGACGAGCAGTACTTC. Translated, it gives CASSFMGGDEQYF.

The J gene is TRBJ2-6, the V gene TRBV7-2; D unclear. Germline V gene data show CDR1 as SGHTA and CDR2 as FQGNSA. The CDR3 contains 15 residues. V gave up 8 bases and J gave up 0 bases, with 11 bases separating them. CDR3 region: CASPYSRSGANVLTF. CDR3 bases: TGTGCCAGCCCCTACTCCCGCTCTGGGGCCAACGTCCTGACTTTC.

This clonotype has at least ten counts. The chain recombines TRBV10-3 with TRBJ2-7; TRBD2 matches 9 bases. The CDR3 covers 14 residues. Germline V lookup: CDR1 ENHRY, CDR2 SYGVKD. With 6 bases clipped from V and 1 base from J, the junction kept 4 bases outside the gene matches. CDR3 sequence: CAIRLAGESYEQYF. Written as DNA, the CDR3 is TGTGCCATCAGACTAGCGGGTGAATCCTACGAGCAGTACTTC.

This sequence joins TRBV10-3 and TRBJ2-3, with 7 bases that match TRBD1. The CDR3 is 15 amino acids. The trim removed 8 bases at V and 2 bases at J, leaving 10 bases unmatched. Germline V lookup: CDR1 ENHRY, CDR2 SYGVKD. The CDR3 DNA sequence: TGTGCCATCGCCACCGGGACAGCTATCACAGATACGCAGTATTTT. It encodes CAIATGTAITDTQYF.

The chain combines TRBV7-9 with TRBJ2-3, with D possibly TRBD2 on 5 matching bases. V gave up 7 bases and J gave up 3 bases, with 11 bases separating them. The CDR3 has 13 residues. CDR1 SEHNR and CDR2 FQNEAQ come from the germline V gene (reference sequence). The CDR3 nucleotides are TGTGCCAGCAAGCTCGGCGGGACAGATACGCAGTATTTT. Translated: CASKLGGTDTQYF.